Listed below are T cell receptor beta chains from one sample, sequenced in a study of blood T cell repertoires in COVID-19. Measured with immunoSEQ multiplex PCR; TCRdb has only the in-frame clones, and not every one. The data contain 160,000 or so clones, under 90% of them singletons. Sequenced input: peripheral blood. The receptors were sampled from a man in his 60s with acute or convalescent COVID-19. The CDR3 runs from the conserved cysteine through the conserved F or W. Fields, in order: D gene, V gene, clone size, J gene, CDR3 protein, CDR3 DNA. A D gene is named only where the DNA matches it firmly. Clone size is not always given. Where it is, it says once, few, many or a class for expanded clones.

>TRBD1|TRBV28|few|TRBJ1-1
CASSKPGQGTEAFF
TGTGCCAGCAGTAAACCGGGACAGGGCACTGAAGCTTTCTTT
>TRBD2|TRBV28|.|TRBJ2-4
CASSLLLAGGGNIQYF
TGTGCCAGCAGTTTATTACTAGCGGGAGGAGGGAACATTCAGTACTTC
>TRBD1|TRBV28|.|TRBJ1-4
CASRPTGGTNEKLFF
TGTGCCAGCAGACCCACAGGGGGCACTAATGAAAAACTGTTTTTT
>TRBD2|TRBV5-1|.|TRBJ2-2
CASSLDPGGTGELFF
TGCGCCAGCAGCTTGGACCCGGGGGGCACCGGGGAGCTGTTTTTT
>TRBD1|TRBV5-4|.|TRBJ2-1
CASSTRDRVANEQFF
TGTGCCAGCAGCACGAGGGACAGGGTAGCCAATGAGCAGTTCTTC
>.|TRBV6-5|.|TRBJ1-2
CASVAIQGSYTF
TGTGCCAGCGTGGCGATACAGGGTAGCTACACCTTC
>.|TRBV11-2|.|TRBJ2-5
CASSFGPEGAQYF
TGTGCCAGCAGCTTCGGCCCGGAAGGGGCCCAGTACTTC
>.|TRBV7-2|.|TRBJ2-1
CASSLEGEGYEQFF
TGTGCCAGCAGCTTAGAGGGGGAGGGGTATGAGCAGTTCTTC
>TRBD1|TRBV4-3|.|TRBJ1-4
CASSQQGAGPNEKLFF
TGCGCCAGCAGCCAACAGGGGGCAGGACCTAATGAAAAACTGTTTTTT
>TRBD2|TRBV6-5|.|TRBJ2-7
CASSYSRAGGYEQYF
TGTGCCAGCAGTTACTCTAGAGCGGGGGGCTACGAGCAGTACTTC
>.|TRBV18|once|TRBJ2-7
CASSSGGYEQYF
TGTGCCAGCTCATCTGGCGGCTACGAGCAGTACTTC
>.|TRBV6-1|.|TRBJ1-2
CASSEGNRGYGYTF
TGTGCCAGCAGTGAAGGTAACCGAGGCTATGGCTACACCTTC
>.|TRBV4-1|.|TRBJ1-1
CASSQVGAGFSGTEAFF
TGCGCCAGCAGCCAAGTTGGGGCAGGGTTTTCGGGCACTGAAGCTTTCTTT
>.|TRBV30|.|TRBJ2-2
CAIGVGGELFF
TGTGCTATAGGGGTCGGCGGGGAGCTGTTTTTT